In this sample, the clone carrying this T cell receptor (beta chain) turned up a few times. Its antigen is still unknown. This specimen comes from a study of cytomegalovirus exposure and HLA in healthy donors. Study information: Out of several hundred genotyped donors, roughly 80% belonged to the Caucasian-associated ancestry cluster. Notes on the study in general: In terms of immune exposure information, only CMV serostatus was available. Accounts indicate the classifier identified cytomegalovirus status with strong specificity and sensitivity.

The PCR used 60 Vbeta and 13 Jbeta primers. The assay was immunoSEQ multiplex PCR, and TCRdb's table has in-frame clones only and misses some. The profile shows roughly 130,000 clones, about 8.5% of them singletons. Germline V gives CDR1 LNHDA, CDR2 SQIVND (reference sequence). This CDR3 has 13 amino acids. Trimming stripped 2 bases from V and 4 bases from J, with 8 bases between. This chain uses TRBV19 with TRBJ2-5; tentatively, D is TRBD2 (5 bases). The sequence was collected from a man aged 35 to 55 in good health and CMV-seronegative. Sequencing used PBMCs. The DNA for the CDR3 is TGTGCCAGTAGTATACTAGCCAGAGAGACCCAGTACTTC. Amino acids: CASSILARETQYF.